One T cell receptor (beta chain) is described in this entry. The record originates from a study of blood T cell repertoires in COVID-19. The wider study: Sites in the United States, Italy and Spain provided acute and convalescent COVID-19 samples.

In the original analysis: For nucleated cells, counts were estimated from reference gene primer amplification. Sequencing was performed with immunoSEQ multiplex PCR; in TCRdb, only in-frame clones are kept and a portion is missing. The D gene and trimming were derived from the DNA, and the V and J assignments and clone size from that table. The table has 70,000 or so clones, roughly 90% seen once. V was clipped by 5 bases and J by 7 bases; unmatched bases: 11. The CDR3 is 18 amino acids. Germline CDR1 is SEHNR and CDR2 is FQNEAQ (reference sequence). This chain joins TRBV7-9 and TRBJ2-1; 16 bases agree with TRBD2. The origin of this receptor is a man aged 55-75 years with acute or convalescent COVID-19. Sequencing input: peripheral blood. CDR3 nucleotide sequence: TGTGCCAGCAGCGCGGGACTAGCGGGAGGGCCGATATGGAATGAGCAGTTCTTC. This sequence encodes CASSAGLAGGPIWNEQFF.